These 28 T cell receptor beta chains were all obtained from the same sample, sequenced in a study of CD8 T cells in Susac syndrome. RNA, at roughly 0.5 to 1 ug, was reverse transcribed with random hexamers. A single record per CDR3 protein comes from TCRdb applying MiXCR to the immunoSEQ multiplex PCR reads. The sample lists about 90,000 distinct CDR3 sequences; approximately 96% were seen once. The sample comprised CD8+ T cells from PBMCs. Receptors originate from a human donor with Susac syndrome.

V gene TRBV5-6 combines with J gene TRBJ2-5, with D uncertain. The V gene lost 0 bases and the J gene lost 1 base, with 7 bases spanning the gap. CDR3 size: 14 residues. Germline CDR1 and CDR2: SGHDT and YYEEEE. The CDR3 DNA reads as TGTGCCAGCAGCTTGGGACGGGTCCAAGAGACCCAGTACTTC. It specifies CASSLGRVQETQYF.

This chain joins TRBV19 and TRBJ1-1; no clear D gene. CDR1 LNHDA and CDR2 SQIVND come from the germline V gene (reference sequence). V was shortened by 7 bases and J by 6 bases, with 9 bases between the two germline ends. The CDR3 runs to 11 residues. DNA of the CDR3: TGTGCCAGTACCTCCGGAGCTGAAGCTTTCTTT. Amino acids: CASTSGAEAFF.

This clonotype was seen a few times. V and J are TRBV11-2 and TRBJ2-3; D is ambiguous. V gave up 5 bases and J gave up 2 bases, with 8 bases separating them. Germline-derived CDR1 and CDR2 are SGHAT and FQNNGV. The CDR3 extends over 13 amino acids. The CDR3 coding sequence is TGTGCCAGCAGCGTATACCCCACAGATACGCAGTATTTT. This translates into CASSVYPTDTQYF.

V and J are TRBV29-1 and TRBJ1-4; no clear D. CDR1 and CDR2 (germline): SQVTM, ANQGSEA. Trimming took off 4 bases at V and 6 bases at J, with 6 bases between the two ends. The CDR3 sequence is 11 residues long. CDR3 in DNA: TGCAGCGTTGCTAGCGATGAAAAACTGTTTTTT. Translation: CSVASDEKLFF.

DNA of the CDR3: TGTGCCAGCAGTTTAGGGAGCGATCAGCCCCAGCATTTT. Protein product: CASSLGSDQPQHF. V usage is TRBV12-3 or TRBV12-4 and J usage is TRBJ1-5; D ambiguous. CDR3 length: 13 amino acids. V was pared by 1 base and J by 5 bases, with 6 bases between.

The genes are TRBV18 and TRBJ2-2; D is ambiguous. This CDR3 comprises 13 residues. Germline V gene lookup returns CDR1 KGHSH and CDR2 LQKENI. V lost 0 bases and J 5 bases, leaving 4 bases between the germline ends. This chain's CDR3 is CASSPPGTGELFF. CDR3 DNA: TGTGCCAGCTCACCACCGGGGACCGGGGAGCTGTTTTTT.

The chain has TRBV30 and TRBJ1-1; possible D gene TRBD1, 6 bases. With 4 bases removed from V and 4 bases from J, the gap between germline ends came to 16 bases. The CDR3 sequence is 14 residues long. Germline CDR1 is GTSNPN and CDR2 is SVGIG (reference sequence). The CDR3 is CAWTGGQPSTEAFF. The CDR3 DNA reads as TGTGCCTGGACGGGGGGACAACCCAGCACTGAAGCTTTCTTT.

CDR3 in amino acids: CASSTQGPQETQYF. For the CDR3, the DNA is TGTGCCAGCAGCACTCAGGGACCGCAAGAGACCCAGTACTTC. The rearrangement joins TRBV27 to TRBJ2-5; either TRBD1 or TRBD2 may supply D (5 bases each). The ends were cut back, 6 bases at V and 2 bases at J, with 13 bases in the middle. Germline V gives CDR1 MNHEY, CDR2 SMNVEV (reference sequence). The CDR3 totals 14 residues.

V and J are TRBV7-2 and TRBJ1-2; perhaps TRBD1 as D (6 bases). The germline V and J ends were trimmed by 5 bases and 6 bases, with 19 bases remaining between them. Germline V lookup: CDR1 SGHTA, CDR2 FQGNSA. The CDR3 sequence is 15 residues long. The DNA for the CDR3 is TGTGCCAGCAGCCAATTGGTCGGACAGAGTGATGGCTACACCTTC. Its protein is CASSQLVGQSDGYTF. Using reference TRBV7-2 and TRBJ1-2 for the parts outside the CDR3, the full variable domain is GAGVSQSPSNKVTEKGKDVELRCDPISGHTALYWYRQSLGQGLEFLIYFQGNSAPDKSGLPSDRFSAERTGGSVSTLTIQRTQQEDSAVYLCASSQLVGQSDGYTFGSGTRLTVV.

The chain joins TRBV4-1 to TRBJ1-5; 7 positions match TRBD1. The CDR3 contains 15 residues. Germline trimming cut 0 bases from V and 5 bases from J; bases unmatched to any gene: 4. Looked up from germline, CDR1 is MGHRA and CDR2 is YSYEKL. Written as DNA, the CDR3 is TGCGCCAGCAGCCAAGACAGGGGGACCGATCAGCCCCAGCATTTT. This translates into CASSQDRGTDQPQHF.

The V call is TRBV7-9, the J call TRBJ1-2, with D possibly matching TRBD1 (6 bases). Germline CDR1 reads SEHNR; CDR2 reads FQNEAQ (reference sequence). Deletions cut 2 bases from V and 4 bases from J, with 8 bases between. The CDR3 is made up of 13 amino acids. The CDR3 bases are TGTGCCAGCAGCTTACCCAGGGGCTATGGCTACACCTTC. It encodes CASSLPRGYGYTF.

The rearrangement joins TRBV10-3 to TRBJ1-1; D uncertain. The germline gives CDR1 ENHRY, CDR2 SYGVKD. The CDR3 spans 15 residues. Trimming removed 2 bases at V and 4 bases at J, with 14 bases between. The CDR3 DNA reads as TGTGCCATCAGTGAGGAGTTCATGGAGAGCACTGAAGCTTTCTTT. Amino acid sequence: CAISEEFMESTEAFF.

The chain has TRBV6-5 and TRBJ1-1, with 7 bases identical to TRBD1. V gave up 2 bases and J gave up 6 bases; unmatched junction bases: 9. The CDR3 sequence is 15 residues long. CDR1 MNHEY and CDR2 SVGAGI come from the germline V gene. The CDR3 protein is CASSYRQGVTAEAFF. In DNA, the CDR3 is TGTGCCAGCAGTTACAGGCAGGGGGTAACGGCTGAAGCTTTCTTT.

This clonotype was seen a single time. The chain employs TRBV20-1 and TRBJ2-5; D possibly corresponds to TRBD2 (5 bases). The CDR3 has 16 amino acids. Trimming left V 6 bases short and J 2 bases short, with 22 bases between. Germline-derived CDR1 and CDR2 are DFQATT and SNEGSKA (reference sequence). CDR3 sequence: CSARNIERTAQETQYF. As DNA, the CDR3 is TGCAGTGCCAGGAACATCGAGCGGACGGCACAAGAGACCCAGTACTTC.

The chain joins TRBV2 to TRBJ1-1; D remains ambiguous. This CDR3 spans 14 amino acids. V was cut by 6 bases and J by 1 base, with 12 bases left in between. Germline assignment: CDR1 SNHLY and CDR2 FYNNEI. Here the CDR3 DNA reads TGTGCCAGCAGAGGTACAGACCCGAACACTGAAGCTTTCTTT. This codes for CASRGTDPNTEAFF.

The CDR3 DNA follows: TGTGCCAGCACCGAGATCGGGGGCAACTATGGCTACACCTTC. Translation: CASTEIGGNYGYTF. The J gene is TRBJ1-2, the V gene TRBV6-2 or TRBV6-3; perhaps TRBD1 as D (6 bases). Deletions cut 7 bases from V and 2 bases from J, with 14 bases between. CDR1 is MNHEY, CDR2 SVGEGT, per germline. This CDR3 region has 14 residues.

This chain joins TRBV28 and TRBJ1-6; tentative D call: TRBD1 (6 bases). Trimming took 5 bases from V and 12 from J, leaving 11 bases between them. The CDR3 covers 12 residues. The germline CDR1 and CDR2 sequences are MDHEN and SYDVKM. CDR3 DNA: TGTGCCAGCAGTCAACAGGGAGGACCCCTCCACTTT. It yields the protein CASSQQGGPLHF.

CDR3 sequence reads: CAFSSSSYNSPLHF. In DNA form, the CDR3 reads TGTGCCTTTAGTTCGAGCTCCTATAATTCACCCCTCCACTTT. This rearrangement joins TRBV30 to TRBJ1-6; D not certain. Germline CDR1 GTSNPN, CDR2 SVGIG (reference sequence). The V gene lost 7 bases and the J gene lost 0 bases, with 10 bases spanning the gap. The CDR3 loop spans 14 amino acids.

This chain uses TRBV20-1 with TRBJ2-2, with TRBD1 identical over 7 bases. This CDR3 region has 12 residues. V lost 6 bases, J lost 7 bases, and 5 bases stayed unmatched. Germline V gene data show CDR1 as DFQATT and CDR2 as SNEGSKA (reference sequence). CDR3 region: CSADRVNGELFF. For the CDR3, the DNA is TGCAGTGCAGACAGGGTTAACGGGGAGCTGTTTTTT.

The V gene is TRBV15, the J gene TRBJ1-1; TRBD1 matches at 7 bases. V was clipped by 3 bases and J by 3 bases; unmatched bases: 7. This CDR3 spans 15 amino acids. Germline V CDR1 and CDR2: LNHNV, YYDKDF (reference sequence). CDR3 amino acids: CATSRTTGEDTEAFF. CDR3 in DNA: TGTGCCACCAGCAGGACCACAGGGGAGGACACTGAAGCTTTCTTT.

The rearrangement uses TRBV7-9 and TRBJ2-5, with TRBD1 as a possible D gene (6 bases). The CDR3 is made up of 15 amino acids. The ends were cut back, 5 bases at V and 4 bases at J, with 17 bases in the middle. CDR1 and CDR2 from the germline V gene are SEHNR and FQNEAQ (reference sequence). As DNA, the CDR3 is TGTGCCAGCAGCCGTAAGGCAGGGGTCGGAGAGACCCAGTACTTC. This gives the protein CASSRKAGVGETQYF.

V is TRBV20-1 and J is TRBJ1-1; perhaps TRBD1 as D (6 bases). The CDR3 runs 10 residues. Per germline, CDR1 DFQATT and CDR2 SNEGSKA (reference sequence). DNA for the CDR3: TGCACCAGAGGGGGAACTGAAGCTTTCTTT. Its protein is CTRGGTEAFF.

V and J are TRBV25-1 and TRBJ1-1, with D unresolved. The ends were cut back, 5 bases at V and 1 base at J, with 8 bases in the middle. Germline V gene sequence: CDR1 MGHDK, CDR2 SYGVNS. This CDR3 has 13 residues. CDR3 in amino acids: CASSSRGNTEAFF. DNA for the CDR3: TGTGCCAGCAGTAGTAGAGGGAACACTGAAGCTTTCTTT. Full variable domain (rest looked up from reference TRBV25-1 and TRBJ1-1): EADIYQTPRYLVIGTGKKITLECSQTMGHDKMYWYQQDPGMELHLIHYSYGVNSTEKGDLSSESTVSRIRTEHFPLTLESARPSHTSQYLCASSSRGNTEAFFGQGTRLTVV.

The V call is TRBV4-2, the J call TRBJ2-7; D uncertain. CDR3 length: 15 amino acids. Looked up from germline, CDR1 is LGHNA and CDR2 is YNFKEQ. Trimming removed 1 base from V and 2 bases from J, with 12 bases in between. CDR3 sequence (DNA): TGTGCCAGCAGCCAAGCACGAGACTCTACCTACGAGCAGTACTTC. It yields the protein CASSQARDSTYEQYF.

The V gene is TRBV6-5, the J gene TRBJ1-6, with 11 bases fitting TRBD1. Germline V gene sequence: CDR1 MNHEY, CDR2 SVGAGI. CDR3 length: 15 residues. The junction had 5 bases not matched to a gene; V was cut back by 6 bases and J by 7 bases. Written as DNA, the CDR3 is TGTGCCAGCAGCTCCGGGACAGGGGGGAATTCACCCCTCCACTTT. Protein product: CASSSGTGGNSPLHF.

Written as DNA, the CDR3 is TGCAGTGCTAGATCGCGACAGGGAGTGGATCAGCCCCAGCATTTT. Its protein product is CSARSRQGVDQPQHF. This chain joins TRBV20-1 and TRBJ1-5; 7 bases map to TRBD1. V was pared by 2 bases and J by 5 bases, with 9 bases of the junction left unmatched. This CDR3 has 15 residues. CDR1 and CDR2 (germline): DFQATT, SNEGSKA (reference sequence).

The V and J genes are TRBV28 and TRBJ2-7; D remains unclear. Germline V gene lookup returns CDR1 MDHEN and CDR2 SYDVKM. The CDR3 is 13 amino acids. With 2 bases removed from V and 3 bases from J, the gap between germline ends came to 8 bases. The CDR3 sequence is CASSLNMLYEQYF. CDR3 sequence (DNA): TGTGCCAGCAGTTTAAACATGCTCTACGAGCAGTACTTC.

The chain uses TRBV20-1 and TRBJ2-7, with TRBD1 identical over 7 bases. V dropped 6 bases and J dropped 0; count of bases not matched to a gene: 8. This CDR3 contains 14 residues. Germline lookup yields CDR1 DFQATT and CDR2 SNEGSKA (reference sequence). The CDR3 region has the DNA TGCAGTGCGACCGACAGGGCGGCCTCCTACGAGCAGTACTTC. This sequence encodes CSATDRAASYEQYF.